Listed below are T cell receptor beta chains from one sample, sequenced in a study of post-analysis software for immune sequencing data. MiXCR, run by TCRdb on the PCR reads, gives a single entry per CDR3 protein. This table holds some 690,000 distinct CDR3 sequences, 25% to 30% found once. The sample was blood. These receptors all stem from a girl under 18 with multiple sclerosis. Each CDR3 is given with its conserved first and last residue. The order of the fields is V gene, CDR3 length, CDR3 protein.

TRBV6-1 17 CASSEALTGGINSPLHF
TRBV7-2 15 CASSLDLGRRNEQYF
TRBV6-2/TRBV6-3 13 CASSYSSQGEQYF
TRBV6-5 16 CASSYWTRDRDYEQYF
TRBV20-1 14 CSARSRFPPYEQYF
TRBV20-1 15 CSAFSGGQSTDTQYF
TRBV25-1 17 CASSEFPSGAYTDTQYF
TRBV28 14 CASSLGTGRKPQHF
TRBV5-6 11 CASSTWTAYTF
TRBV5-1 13 CASRGGSKAEAFF
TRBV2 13 CASSVNRNQPQHF
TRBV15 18 CATSRETGTELRNQPQHF
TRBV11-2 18 CASSLEGTSLTSTDTQYF
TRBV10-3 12 CAINQGDAEAFF
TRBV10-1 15 CASSLTGLRTGELFF
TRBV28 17 CASSPETGGDRGETQYF
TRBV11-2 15 CASSLDRGRHNEQFF
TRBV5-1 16 CAGSLESRQGTDTQYF
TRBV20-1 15 CSGTHWAENTDTQYF
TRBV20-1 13 CSAKPGQLYGYTF
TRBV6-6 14 CASSYSRGTDTQYF
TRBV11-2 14 CASSVSYGAYEQYF
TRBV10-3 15 CAIRESQGSNQPQHF
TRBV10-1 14 CASSASSTEREQYF
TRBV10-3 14 CAISEDSYADTQYF
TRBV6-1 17 CASSGVPRGVADTEAFF
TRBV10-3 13 CAIREQGGEKLFF
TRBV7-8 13 CANSLAAGYGYTF
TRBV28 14 CASSLREGRDTQYF
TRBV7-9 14 CASSPRDIPYEQYF
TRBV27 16 CASRPGTGFGNQPQHF
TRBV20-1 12 CSASGRRDEQYF
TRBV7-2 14 CASSWGTDGFEQYF
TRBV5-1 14 CASSSGTYQETQYF
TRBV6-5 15 CASSYTGTGNQPQHF
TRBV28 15 CASSSRGQGPGELFF
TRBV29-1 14 CSVEKWDGSYEQYF
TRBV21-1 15 CASSRDGGIHEKLFF
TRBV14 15 CASSQDISGNNEQFF
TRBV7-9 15 CASSLEASGTYEQYF
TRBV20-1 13 CSATIQGNYGYTF
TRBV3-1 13 CASSQARNYEQYF
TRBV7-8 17 CASSQQFGGISDQPQHF
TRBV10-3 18 CAISQMTSGGAGGGEQFF
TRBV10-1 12 CASSEGAVGQYF
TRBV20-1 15 CSARDHRRAADTQYF
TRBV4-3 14 CASSQNGGAGHQFF
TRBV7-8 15 CASSSDRGSVYEQYF
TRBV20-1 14 CSARDRAGGSPLHF
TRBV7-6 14 CASSPQPDSYEQYF
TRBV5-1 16 CASSVTTRQPTDTQYF
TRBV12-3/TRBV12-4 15 CASSFRGGPRGELFF
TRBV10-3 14 CAAERLAGVGEQFF